This T cell receptor beta chain derives from a study of early T cells in non-severe SARS-CoV-2 infection. Tagging with unique molecular identifiers was applied to individual cDNA molecules. One entry per CDR3 protein, called by TCRdb with MiXCR from the 5' RACE reads. The sample contains 45,000 to 75,000 distinct CDR3 sequences, 5.6% of which appear only once. Trimming removed 1 base at V and 2 bases at J, with 11 bases between. CDR3 length: 15 residues. Germline values: CDR1 MNHEY, CDR2 SVGAGI. This clonotype was seen more than once but under ten times. Sequencing was carried out using whole blood. This receptor was taken from an adult who was a healthcare worker with PCR-confirmed SARS-CoV-2 infection or an uninfected control (not recorded which). This chain connects TRBV6-5 to TRBJ2-5, with D unclear. CDR3 in amino acids: CASSYYGPPQETQYF. The CDR3 coding sequence is TGTGCCAGCAGTTACTACGGTCCCCCGCAAGAGACCCAGTACTTC.